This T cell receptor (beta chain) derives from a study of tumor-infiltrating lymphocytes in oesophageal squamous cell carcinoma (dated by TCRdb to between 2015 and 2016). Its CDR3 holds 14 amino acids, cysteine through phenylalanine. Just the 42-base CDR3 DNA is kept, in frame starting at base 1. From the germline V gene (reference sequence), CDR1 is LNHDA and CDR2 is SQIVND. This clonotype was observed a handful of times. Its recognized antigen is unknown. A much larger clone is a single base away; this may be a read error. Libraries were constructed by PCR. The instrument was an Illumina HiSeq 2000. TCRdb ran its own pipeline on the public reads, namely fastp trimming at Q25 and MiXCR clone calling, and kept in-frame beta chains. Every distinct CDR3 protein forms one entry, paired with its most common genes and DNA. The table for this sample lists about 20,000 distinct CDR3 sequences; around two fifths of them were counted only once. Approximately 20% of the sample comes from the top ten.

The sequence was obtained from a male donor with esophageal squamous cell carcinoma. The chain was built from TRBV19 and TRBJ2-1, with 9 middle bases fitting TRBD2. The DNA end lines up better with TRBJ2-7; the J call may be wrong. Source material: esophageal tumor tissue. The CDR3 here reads CASSMGGGVNEQYF. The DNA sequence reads TGTGCCAGTAGTATGGGCGGGGGGGTGAATGAGCAGTACTTC.